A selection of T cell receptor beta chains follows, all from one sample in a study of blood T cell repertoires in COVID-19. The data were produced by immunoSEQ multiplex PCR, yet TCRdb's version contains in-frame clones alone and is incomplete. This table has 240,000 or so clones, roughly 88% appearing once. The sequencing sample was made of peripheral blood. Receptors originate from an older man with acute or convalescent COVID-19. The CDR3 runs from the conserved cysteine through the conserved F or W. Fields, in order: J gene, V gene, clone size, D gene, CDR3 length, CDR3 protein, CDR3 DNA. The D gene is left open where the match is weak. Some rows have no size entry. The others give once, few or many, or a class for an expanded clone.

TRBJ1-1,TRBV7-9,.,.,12,CASSVRGTEAFF,TGTGCCAGCAGCGTCAGGGGCACTGAAGCTTTCTTT
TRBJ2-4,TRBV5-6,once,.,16,CASSYWTISAKNIQYF,TGTGCCAGCAGCTACTGGACAATATCAGCCAAAAACATTCAGTACTTC
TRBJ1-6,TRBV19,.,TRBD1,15,CASREGDSDNSPLHF,TGTGCCAGTAGGGAAGGGGACAGCGATAATTCACCCCTCCACTTT
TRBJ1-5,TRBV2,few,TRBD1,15,CASSKLQGAYQPQHF,TGTGCCAGCAGTAAACTACAGGGGGCTTATCAGCCCCAGCATTTT
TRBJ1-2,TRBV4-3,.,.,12,CASSRNSYGYTF,TGCGCCAGCAGCCGGAACAGCTATGGCTACACCTTC
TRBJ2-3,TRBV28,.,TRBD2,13,CASYLAGADTQYF,TGTGCCAGCTACCTAGCGGGAGCAGATACGCAGTATTTT
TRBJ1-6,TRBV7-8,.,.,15,CASSLSRTYNSPLHF,TGTGCCAGCAGCTTATCCAGGACCTATAATTCACCCCTCCACTTT
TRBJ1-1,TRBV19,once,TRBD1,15,CASSITWTGSTEAFF,TGTGCCAGTAGTATAACCTGGACAGGGAGCACTGAAGCTTTCTTT
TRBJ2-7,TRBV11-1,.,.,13,CASSIRQAYEQYF,TGTGCCAGCAGCATTAGACAGGCCTACGAGCAGTACTTC
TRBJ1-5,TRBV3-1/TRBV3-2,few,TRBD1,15,CASSRDSKSNQPQHF,TGTGCCAGCAGCCGGGACAGCAAAAGCAATCAGCCCCAGCATTTT
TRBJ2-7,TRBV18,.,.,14,CASSPLPPAGRQYF,TGTGCCAGCTCACCCCTGCCCCCGGCGGGGAGGCAGTACTTC
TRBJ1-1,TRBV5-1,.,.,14,CASRTQGRHTEAFF,TGCGCCAGCAGAACTCAGGGTAGGCATACTGAAGCTTTCTTT
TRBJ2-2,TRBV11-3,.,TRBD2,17,CASSSLAGGVNTGELFF,TGTGCCAGCAGCTCACTAGCGGGAGGGGTGAACACCGGGGAGCTGTTTTTT
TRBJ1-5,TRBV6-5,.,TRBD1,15,CASSLGQAPHQPQHF,TGTGCCAGCAGTCTAGGACAGGCTCCTCATCAGCCCCAGCATTTT